This TCR beta chain was observed in a study of blood T cell repertoires in COVID-19. Looking at the study overall: Whether acute or convalescent, the COVID-19 samples came from the United States, Italy and Spain. Sources were T cells, B-cell-depleted T cells, or PBMCs; the material itself was cDNA or gDNA.

Original data processing: Estimation of nucleated cell counts was performed using reference gene primer amplification. Produced via immunoSEQ multiplex PCR; TCRdb's table is partial and in-frame only. The V and J calls and clone size come from that table; D and trimming were worked out from the DNA. The data show under 300,000 clones, with 82% seen just once and over 14% held by the top ten. Germline assignment: CDR1 SQVTM and CDR2 ANQGSEA. V lost 7 bases and J lost 0; bases outside the gene matches: 2. The CDR3 length is 13 residues. Cohort 3 donors were reported recovered after two negative PCRs, clearance, or symptom resolution.

The chain recombines TRBV29-1 with TRBJ2-2; 7 bases align to TRBD1. Sequencing input: PBMCs or T cells enriched from blood (not recorded which). The TCR comes from a man between 35 and 55 years old who had recovered from COVID-19. CDR3 protein: CSGGQSNTGELFF. The CDR3 region has the DNA TGCAGCGGGGGACAGTCGAACACCGGGGAGCTGTTTTTT.